The 7 T cell receptor beta chains given below trace back to one sample, sequenced in a study of blood T cells in healthy people across ages. Alongside a J-beta primer mix, a sample-barcoded 5' primer served in a second PCR lasting about 7 to 12 cycles. From the 5' RACE reads, TCRdb called clonotypes with MiXCR, one entry per CDR3 protein. The data show approximately 810,000 distinct CDR3 sequences, about 30% seen once. Material: blood. Source of these receptors: a woman over 75 in good health.

The J gene is TRBJ1-1, the V gene TRBV20-1; maybe TRBD1 (6 bases). This CDR3 spans 12 amino acids. V lost 6 bases to trimming and J lost 5 bases, with 13 bases between them. Germline V gene sequence: CDR1 DFQATT, CDR2 SNEGSKA (reference sequence). CDR3 protein: CSALQGGTEAFF. CDR3 nucleotide sequence: TGCAGTGCACTACAGGGTGGGACTGAAGCTTTCTTT.

The sample holds a few counts of this clonotype. Being one base from a much bigger clone, this may be a read error. The rearrangement links TRBV10-3 to TRBJ2-1; D gene unclear. CDR1 is ENHRY, CDR2 SYGVKD, per germline. The CDR3 sequence is 12 residues long. Trimming took 0 bases from V and 11 from J, leaving 8 bases between them. CDR3 loop: CAISESLSQQFF. CDR3 nucleotides: TGTGCCATCAGTGAGTCCCTTTCCCAGCAGTTCTTC.

The chain joins TRBV29-1 to TRBJ2-3; no firm D call. Trimming pared 6 bases from V and 0 bases from J, leaving 16 bases between. The CDR3 has 15 residues. Germline V gene data show CDR1 as SQVTM and CDR2 as ANQGSEA. CDR3 sequence: CSVYRDLTSTDTQYF. CDR3 bases: TGCAGCGTGTATCGAGACCTGACTAGCACAGATACGCAGTATTTT.

The chain joins TRBV20-1 to TRBJ1-1, with a tentative D call TRBD1 (5 bases). This CDR3 is 15 amino acids long. CDR1 is DFQATT and CDR2 is SNEGSKA in the germline V gene (reference sequence). V gave up 6 bases and J gave up 5 bases, with 22 bases separating them. CDR3: CSAFDGGSLATEAFF. The CDR3 nucleotides are TGCAGTGCATTCGACGGGGGATCCCTAGCGACTGAAGCTTTCTTT.

V usage is TRBV20-1 and J usage is TRBJ2-3, with 10 bases fitting TRBD1. With 6 bases clipped from V and 2 bases from J, the junction kept 11 bases outside the gene matches. This CDR3 is 16 amino acids long. CDR1 and CDR2 from the germline V gene are DFQATT and SNEGSKA (reference sequence). The CDR3 DNA sequence: TGCAGTGCGCTAGGGGAGGGGACAGGGGCCACAGATACGCAGTATTTT. Translating it yields CSALGEGTGATDTQYF.

This clonotype has at least ten counts. This chain connects TRBV5-1 to TRBJ2-5; 8 bases agree with TRBD2. CDR1 is SGHRS and CDR2 is YFSETQ in the germline V gene. Trimming removed 0 bases from V and 3 bases from J; junction bases left unmatched: 1. The CDR3 covers 14 residues. The CDR3 DNA sequence: TGCGCCAGCAGCTTGGCGGGACTAGAAGAGACCCAGTACTTC. Translated, it gives CASSLAGLEETQYF.

This clonotype was seen more than once but under ten times. The chain joins TRBV11-2 to TRBJ2-1, with 10 positions matching TRBD1. V trimming: 5 bases; J trimming: 7 bases; junction bases outside the gene matches: 11. Looked up from germline, CDR1 is SGHAT and CDR2 is FQNNGV. CDR3 length: 16 amino acids. The CDR3 DNA sequence: TGTGCCAGCAGCAACTGGGACAGGGGAGGTAGAAATGAGCAGTTCTTC. Its protein product is CASSNWDRGGRNEQFF.